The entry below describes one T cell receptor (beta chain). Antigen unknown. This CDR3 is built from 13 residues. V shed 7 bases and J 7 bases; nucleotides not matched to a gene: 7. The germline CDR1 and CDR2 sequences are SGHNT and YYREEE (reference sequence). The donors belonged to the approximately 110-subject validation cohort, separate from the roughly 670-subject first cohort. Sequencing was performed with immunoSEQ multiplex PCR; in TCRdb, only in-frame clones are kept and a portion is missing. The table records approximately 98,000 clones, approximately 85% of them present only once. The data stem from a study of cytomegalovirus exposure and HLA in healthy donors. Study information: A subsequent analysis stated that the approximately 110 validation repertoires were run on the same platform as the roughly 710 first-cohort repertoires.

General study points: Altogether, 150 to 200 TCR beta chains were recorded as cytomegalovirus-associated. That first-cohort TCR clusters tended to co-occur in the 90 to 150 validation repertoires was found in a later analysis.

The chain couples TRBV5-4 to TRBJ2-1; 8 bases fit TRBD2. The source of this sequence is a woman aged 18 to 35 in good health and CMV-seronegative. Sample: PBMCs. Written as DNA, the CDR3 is TGTGCCAGCCGAACGGGGGGGCGGAATGAGCAGTTCTTC. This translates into CASRTGGRNEQFF.